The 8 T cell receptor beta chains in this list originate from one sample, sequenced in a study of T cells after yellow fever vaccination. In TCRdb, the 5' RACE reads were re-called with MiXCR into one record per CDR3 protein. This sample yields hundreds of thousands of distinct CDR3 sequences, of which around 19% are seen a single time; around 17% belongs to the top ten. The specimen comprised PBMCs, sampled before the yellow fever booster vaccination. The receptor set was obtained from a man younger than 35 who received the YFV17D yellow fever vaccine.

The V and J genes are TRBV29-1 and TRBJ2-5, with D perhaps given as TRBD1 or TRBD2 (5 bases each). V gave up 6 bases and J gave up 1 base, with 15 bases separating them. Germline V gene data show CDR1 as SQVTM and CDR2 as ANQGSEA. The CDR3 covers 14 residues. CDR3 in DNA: TGCAGCGTCATTAACCGGGACCTCCAAGAGACCCAGTACTTC. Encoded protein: CSVINRDLQETQYF.

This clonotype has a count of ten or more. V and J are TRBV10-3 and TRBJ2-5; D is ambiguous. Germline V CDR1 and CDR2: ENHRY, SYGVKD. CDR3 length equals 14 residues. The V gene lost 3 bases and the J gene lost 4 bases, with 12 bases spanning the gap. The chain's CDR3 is CAISEVKSGETQYF. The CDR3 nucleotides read TGTGCCATCAGTGAAGTCAAATCGGGAGAGACCCAGTACTTC.

CDR3 amino acids: CSAPLAGGNNEQFF. CDR3 DNA: TGCAGCGCACCACTAGCGGGGGGGAACAATGAGCAGTTCTTC. The chain is built from TRBV29-1 and TRBJ2-1, with 13 bases fitting TRBD2. V lost 7 bases to trimming and J lost 5 bases; unmatched junction nucleotides: 5. Per the germline V gene, CDR1 is SQVTM and CDR2 is ANQGSEA. CDR3 length equals 14 residues.

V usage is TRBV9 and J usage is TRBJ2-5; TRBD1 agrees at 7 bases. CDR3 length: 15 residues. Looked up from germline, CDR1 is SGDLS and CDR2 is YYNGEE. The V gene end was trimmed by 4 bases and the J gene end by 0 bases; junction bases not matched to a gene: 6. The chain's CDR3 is CASSPLDRDQETQYF. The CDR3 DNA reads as TGTGCCAGCAGCCCGTTAGACAGGGACCAAGAGACCCAGTACTTC.

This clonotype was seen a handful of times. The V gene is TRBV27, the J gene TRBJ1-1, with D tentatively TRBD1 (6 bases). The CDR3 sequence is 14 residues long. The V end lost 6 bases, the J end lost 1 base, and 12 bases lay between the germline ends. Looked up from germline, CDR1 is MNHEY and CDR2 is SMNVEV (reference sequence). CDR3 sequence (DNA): TGTGCCAGCAGCACCGGACAGAGGAACACTGAAGCTTTCTTT. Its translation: CASSTGQRNTEAFF.

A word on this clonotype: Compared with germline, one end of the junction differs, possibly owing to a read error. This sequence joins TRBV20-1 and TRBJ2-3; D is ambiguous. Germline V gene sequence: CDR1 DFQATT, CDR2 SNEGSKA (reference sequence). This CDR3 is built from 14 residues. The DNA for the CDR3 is TGCAGTGCGAGAGCGCCCCCGACCACAGATACGCAGTATTTT. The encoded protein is CSARAPPTTDTQYF.

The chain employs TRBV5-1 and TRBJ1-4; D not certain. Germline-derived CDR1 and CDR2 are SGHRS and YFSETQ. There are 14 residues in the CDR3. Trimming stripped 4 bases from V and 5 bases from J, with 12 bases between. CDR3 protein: CASSPSTGNEKLFF. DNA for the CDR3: TGCGCCAGCAGCCCCTCGACGGGGAATGAAAAACTGTTTTTT.

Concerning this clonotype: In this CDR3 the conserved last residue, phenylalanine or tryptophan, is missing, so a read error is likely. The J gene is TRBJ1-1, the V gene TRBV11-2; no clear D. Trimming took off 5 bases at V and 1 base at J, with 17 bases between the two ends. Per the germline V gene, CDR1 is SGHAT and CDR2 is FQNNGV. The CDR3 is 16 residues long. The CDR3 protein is CASSPGVSWSNTEAFS. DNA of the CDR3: TGTGCCAGCAGCCCAGGAGTTTCGTGGTCGAACACTGAAGCTTTCTCT.